Below, 30 T cell receptor beta chains from the same sample are listed, as sequenced in a study of blood T cells in healthy people across ages. A J-beta primer mix and a sample-barcoded 5' primer were used in a second PCR of roughly 7 to 12 cycles. One entry per CDR3 protein results from TCRdb running MiXCR on the 5' RACE reads. The sample has approximately 1,000,000 distinct CDR3 sequences, approximately 38% seen once. Sequencing was carried out using blood. The receptors here all came from a man aged 18 to 29 in good health.

This chain uses TRBV13 with TRBJ2-6; the D is unclear. CDR3 length equals 17 residues. Germline V gene lookup returns CDR1 PRHDT and CDR2 FYEKMQ (reference sequence). The V end lost 3 bases, the J end lost 0 bases, and 12 bases lay between the germline ends. In DNA, the CDR3 is TGTGCCAGCAGCTTTCAAAACCAGGACTCTGGGGCCAACGTCCTGACTTTC. Translation: CASSFQNQDSGANVLTF. Full variable domain (missing parts from reference TRBV13 and TRBJ2-6): AAGVIQSPRHLIKEKRETATLKCYPIPRHDTVYWYQQGPGQDPQFLISFYEKMQSDKGSIPDRFSAQQFSDYHSELNMSSLELGDSALYFCASSFQNQDSGANVLTFGAGSRLTVL.

This clonotype was found many times. Mismatch with germline at one junction end may stem from a read error. The chain combines TRBV5-1 with TRBJ1-1; no reliable D call. Looked up from germline, CDR1 is SGHRS and CDR2 is YFSETQ. The CDR3 has 12 amino acids. The CDR3 here is CASSLVDTEAFF. CDR3 DNA: TGTGCCAGCAGCTTAGTTGACACTGAAGCTTTCTTT.

There are many counts of this clonotype. The junction does not match germline at one end; this may be a read error. The V and J genes are TRBV5-1 and TRBJ2-1; tentatively, D is TRBD2 (6 bases). The CDR3 is 14 residues long. Germline CDR1 reads SGHRS; CDR2 reads YFSETQ. The CDR3 sequence: CASSPGSSYNEQFF. The CDR3 coding sequence is TGTGCCAGCAGCCCCGGGAGCTCCTACAATGAGCAGTTCTTC.

The chain couples TRBV4-3 to TRBJ2-3; no clear D. Germline CDR1 is LGHNA and CDR2 is YSLEER. The CDR3 spans 13 residues. V was clipped by 8 bases and J by 0 bases, with 9 bases between them. CDR3 in amino acids: CASAIGSTDTQYF. In DNA form, the CDR3 reads TGCGCCAGCGCGATCGGAAGCACAGATACGCAGTATTTT.

Only a few counts were recorded for this clonotype. The chain has TRBV6-5 and TRBJ2-5; no clear D gene. Germline CDR1 and CDR2: MNHEY and SVGAGI. The CDR3 loop spans 13 amino acids. Trimming removed 2 bases at V and 4 bases at J, with 8 bases between. The CDR3 sequence is CASSYAARETQYF. The CDR3 bases are TGTGCCAGCAGTTACGCCGCCCGAGAGACCCAGTACTTC.

The chain couples TRBV6-1 to TRBJ2-7, with D possibly called TRBD1 or TRBD2 (5 bases each). V was pared by 4 bases and J by 6 bases, with 16 bases between. The length of the CDR3 is 14 residues. The germline gives CDR1 MNHNS, CDR2 SASEGT. The DNA of the CDR3 is TGTGCCAGCAGTGGGTGGGAGACAGTTGGCGAGCAGTACTTC. Protein: CASSGWETVGEQYF.

This clonotype was detected only a few times. The rearrangement joins TRBV12-3 or TRBV12-4 to TRBJ2-3, with TRBD2 matching 15 bases. The CDR3 consists of 18 residues. V gave up 5 bases and J gave up 0 bases; unmatched junction bases: 6. The DNA of the CDR3 is TGTGCCAGCAGTGCGGGACTAGCGGGGGGTACTAGCACAGATACGCAGTATTTT. Translating it yields CASSAGLAGGTSTDTQYF.

The chain joins TRBV5-5 to TRBJ1-2; TRBD1 might be the D (6 bases). CDR3 length: 16 amino acids. V was clipped by 4 bases and J by 2 bases, with 18 bases between them. From germline, CDR1 is SGHKS and CDR2 YYEKEE (reference sequence). CDR3 amino acids: CASSPLRTAKNYGYTF. The CDR3 region has the DNA TGTGCCAGCAGCCCCCTGCGGACAGCAAAAAACTATGGCTACACCTTC.

Turning to this clonotype: An end of the junction does not agree with germline; a read error may underlie this. The V and J genes are TRBV12-3 or TRBV12-4 and TRBJ2-2, with 8 bases identical to TRBD1. This CDR3 region has 16 residues. CDR3 sequence reads: CAGSRRGLVDTGELFF. The CDR3 DNA follows: TGTGCCGGCAGCCGCAGGGGGCTAGTCGACACCGGGGAGCTGTTTTTT.

This clonotype was observed a few times. The rearrangement joins TRBV14 to TRBJ1-2; D is possibly TRBD1 (5 bases). V shed 0 bases and J shed 3 bases, with 14 bases lying between them. CDR3 size: 16 residues. Germline loops: CDR1 SGHDN, CDR2 FVKESK. For the CDR3, the DNA is TGTGCCAGCAGCCAAGATTTCGGGGGTAGACACTATGGCTACACCTTC. Translating gives CASSQDFGGRHYGYTF.

V and J are TRBV15 and TRBJ2-2; possible D gene TRBD1, 6 bases. The germline gives CDR1 LNHNV, CDR2 YYDKDF (reference sequence). Trimming stripped 0 bases from V and 2 bases from J, with 13 bases between. The CDR3 length is 17 residues. The chain's CDR3 is CATSRDGGRENTGELFF. In nucleotides, the CDR3 is TGTGCCACCAGCAGAGATGGGGGCAGGGAAAACACCGGGGAGCTGTTTTTT. The whole variable domain, filled in from reference TRBV15 and TRBJ2-2, reads DAMVIQNPRYQVTQFGKPVTLSCSQTLNHNVMYWYQQKSSQAPKLLFHYYDKDFNNEADTPDNFQSRRPNTSFCFLDIRSPGLGDTAMYLCATSRDGGRENTGELFFGEGSRLTVL.

The chain is built from TRBV9 and TRBJ1-6; D remains ambiguous. Trimming removed 4 bases at V and 6 bases at J, with 17 bases between. The germline CDR1 and CDR2 sequences are SGDLS and YYNGEE. The CDR3 totals 16 residues. CDR3 residues: CASSPLGSRGNSPLHF. CDR3 DNA: TGTGCCAGCAGCCCTCTCGGGAGTCGGGGTAATTCACCCCTCCACTTT.

This clonotype came up a few times. The V and J genes are TRBV12-3 or TRBV12-4 and TRBJ1-1, with D possibly being TRBD1 (5 bases). V gave up 1 base and J gave up 7 bases, with 10 bases separating them. The length of the CDR3 is 13 residues. CDR3 sequence reads: CASSLVVRVEAFF. CDR3 bases: TGTGCCAGCAGTTTAGTAGTCAGGGTTGAAGCTTTCTTT.

This clonotype was counted between two and nine times. The junction departs from the called germline gene at one end, perhaps through a read error. CDR3 loop: CAGSLAQPGDNEQFF. As DNA, the CDR3 is TGTGCCGGCAGCTTAGCCCAACCGGGGGACAATGAGCAGTTCTTC. The rearrangement links TRBV7-9 to TRBJ2-1; a weak D match, TRBD2 (6 bases). The V gene's germline CDR1 is SEHNR and CDR2 FQNEAQ (reference sequence). The CDR3 spans 15 residues.

This rearrangement joins TRBV25-1 to TRBJ1-1; the match to TRBD1 covers 10 bases. V shed 1 base, J shed 3 bases, and the junction held 5 bases outside the gene matches. Germline CDR1 and CDR2: MGHDK and SYGVNS. The CDR3 extends over 16 amino acids. The CDR3 protein is CASSESGGTGDTEAFF. The CDR3 nucleotides read TGTGCCAGCAGTGAATCGGGCGGGACAGGGGACACTGAAGCTTTCTTT.

This clonotype was seen only a few times. V and J are TRBV6-5 and TRBJ2-5, with D perhaps matching TRBD1 (6 bases). The CDR3 spans 13 residues. Germline CDR1 MNHEY, CDR2 SVGAGI. V lost 5 bases, J lost 5 bases, and 12 bases lay in between. CDR3 DNA: TGTGCCAGCAGTAGATACAGGGCTGAGACCCAGTACTTC. Its protein is CASSRYRAETQYF.

V usage is TRBV5-5 and J usage is TRBJ1-4, with unresolved D. V gave up 0 bases and J gave up 4 bases, with 13 bases separating them. Germline loops: CDR1 SGHKS, CDR2 YYEKEE (reference sequence). CDR3 size: 16 residues. CDR3 nucleotide sequence: TGTGCCAGCAGCTTGGGAGACATCACTTTTAATGAAAAACTGTTTTTT. The encoded protein is CASSLGDITFNEKLFF.

Points on this clonotype: This may stem from a read error, because a much larger clone lies one nucleotide away. The V gene is TRBV20-1, the J gene TRBJ2-3, with D possibly TRBD2 on 5 matching bases. The CDR3 totals 14 residues. With 3 bases removed from V and 5 bases from J, the gap between germline ends came to 15 bases. Germline V gene data show CDR1 as DFQATT and CDR2 as SNEGSKA (reference sequence). The chain's CDR3 is CSASPSRRRDTQYF. The CDR3 DNA follows: TGCAGTGCTAGCCCTAGCCGTCGTAGAGATACGCAGTATTTT.

This clonotype occurred a few times. The chain joins TRBV3-1 to TRBJ1-2; D not certain. Trimming took off 0 bases at V and 4 bases at J, with 6 bases between the two ends. Germline V gene data show CDR1 as LGHDT and CDR2 as YNNKEL (reference sequence). The CDR3 has 13 residues. CDR3 bases: TGTGCCAGCAGCCAAGAACACGGCTATGGCTACACCTTC. Translating gives CASSQEHGYGYTF.

About this clonotype itself: The junction differs from germline at one of its ends, possibly a read error. The genes are TRBV3-1 and TRBJ2-3; D not resolved. Germline V gene data show CDR1 as LGHDT and CDR2 as YNNKEL (reference sequence). This CDR3 spans 14 amino acids. The CDR3 region is CANSQRSGTDTQYF. The DNA of the CDR3 is TGTGCCAACAGCCAACGGAGCGGCACAGATACGCAGTATTTT.

The V call is TRBV15, the J call TRBJ1-2, with D uncertain. Germline V gene sequence: CDR1 LNHNV, CDR2 YYDKDF (reference sequence). V lost 6 bases and J lost 4, with 9 bases in between. CDR3 size: 12 residues. CDR3 sequence reads: CATSRQTYGYTF. CDR3 bases: TGTGCCACCAGTAGGCAGACCTATGGCTACACCTTC.

This clonotype was counted between two and nine times. V usage is TRBV5-5 and J usage is TRBJ2-6, with D possibly being TRBD1 (5 bases). The germline gives CDR1 SGHKS, CDR2 YYEKEE (reference sequence). This CDR3 region has 17 residues. Trimming took off 0 bases at V and 3 bases at J, with 13 bases between the two ends. The CDR3 is CASSLEFRVRGANVLTF. Written as DNA, the CDR3 is TGTGCCAGCAGCTTGGAGTTCAGGGTACGTGGGGCCAACGTCCTGACTTTC.

A note on this clonotype: A much larger clone differs from this one at a single base, so this may be a read error. V usage is TRBV5-1 and J usage is TRBJ1-1, with TRBD1 matching over 10 bases. The CDR3 has 15 residues. In germline, CDR1 is SGHRS, CDR2 YFSETQ. With 0 bases clipped from V and 3 bases from J, the junction kept 2 bases outside the gene matches. The CDR3 DNA is TGCGCCAGCAGCTTGGCCGGGACAGGGGACACTGAAGCTTTCTTT. Residues: CASSLAGTGDTEAFF.

The sample holds a few counts of this clonotype. This chain connects TRBV6-6 to TRBJ1-5, with TRBD1 identical over 7 bases. This CDR3 comprises 15 residues. Germline CDR1 reads MNHNY; CDR2 reads SVGAGI (reference sequence). J gave up 0 bases and V 10 bases, and 9 bases lay outside the gene matches. CDR3 nucleotide sequence: TGTGCCACTCTTGCCGGGACAGTTAGCAATCAGCCCCAGCATTTT. Its translation: CATLAGTVSNQPQHF.

In the case of this clonotype: One end of the junction is discordant with germline, which a read error may explain. V usage is TRBV9 and J usage is TRBJ1-2; D is perhaps TRBD1 (5 bases). The CDR3 is 17 residues long. Germline V gene sequence: CDR1 SGDLS, CDR2 YYNGEE. CDR3 sequence reads: CASSVNKNGASNSGYTF. DNA for the CDR3: TGTGCCAGCAGCGTAAATAAAAACGGGGCCTCTAACTCTGGCTACACCTTC.

This chain connects TRBV4-3 to TRBJ1-1; D gene uncertain. Trimming cost V 5 bases and J 1 base, with 11 bases left between them. The CDR3 is 14 residues long. CDR1 and CDR2 (germline): LGHNA, YSLEER. The DNA for the CDR3 is TGCGCCAGCAGCAGCCGACCGAAGAACACTGAAGCTTTCTTT. As protein: CASSSRPKNTEAFF.

This clonotype was counted many times. J is TRBJ1-2 and V is TRBV20-1, with 7 bases identical to TRBD1. The CDR3 runs to 13 residues. V lost 2 bases and J lost 8; bases outside the gene matches: 8. Germline V gives CDR1 DFQATT, CDR2 SNEGSKA (reference sequence). The CDR3, as DNA: TGCAGTGCTAGAAAGGGGCAGGGGGACGGCTACACCTTC. This sequence encodes CSARKGQGDGYTF.

This clonotype was observed a handful of times. This chain joins TRBV2 and TRBJ1-2; D uncertain. V was pared by 3 bases and J by 2 bases, with 4 bases between. The CDR3 extends over 12 amino acids. The germline CDR1 and CDR2 sequences are SNHLY and FYNNEI. Here the CDR3 reads CASSEDNYGYTF. CDR3 DNA: TGTGCCAGCAGTGAGGACAACTATGGCTACACCTTC.

This clonotype was counted between two and nine times. Written as DNA, the CDR3 is TGCGCCAGCAGCCCTAATGACAGGGGGTCACCCTATGGCTACACCTTC. Protein product: CASSPNDRGSPYGYTF. This chain links TRBV5-1 with TRBJ1-2; 9 bases agree with TRBD1. CDR1 is SGHRS, CDR2 YFSETQ, per germline. With 4 bases clipped from V and 4 bases from J, the junction kept 11 bases outside the gene matches. This CDR3 comprises 16 residues.

The chain links TRBV11-1 to TRBJ2-2, with D perhaps matching TRBD1 (6 bases). Germline V CDR1 and CDR2: SGHAT, FQDESV (reference sequence). Trimming took 11 bases from V and 2 from J, leaving 9 bases between them. There are 12 residues in the CDR3. The CDR3 region has the DNA TGTGCCCACAGGGATAACACCGGGGAGCTGTTTTTT. This sequence encodes CAHRDNTGELFF. Based on the CDR3 plus reference TRBV11-1 and TRBJ2-2, the full variable domain is EAEVAQSPRYKITEKSQAVAFWCDPISGHATLYWYRQILGQGPELLVQFQDESVVDDSQLPKDRFSAERLKGVDSTLKIQPAELGDSAMYLCAHRDNTGELFFGEGSRLTVL.